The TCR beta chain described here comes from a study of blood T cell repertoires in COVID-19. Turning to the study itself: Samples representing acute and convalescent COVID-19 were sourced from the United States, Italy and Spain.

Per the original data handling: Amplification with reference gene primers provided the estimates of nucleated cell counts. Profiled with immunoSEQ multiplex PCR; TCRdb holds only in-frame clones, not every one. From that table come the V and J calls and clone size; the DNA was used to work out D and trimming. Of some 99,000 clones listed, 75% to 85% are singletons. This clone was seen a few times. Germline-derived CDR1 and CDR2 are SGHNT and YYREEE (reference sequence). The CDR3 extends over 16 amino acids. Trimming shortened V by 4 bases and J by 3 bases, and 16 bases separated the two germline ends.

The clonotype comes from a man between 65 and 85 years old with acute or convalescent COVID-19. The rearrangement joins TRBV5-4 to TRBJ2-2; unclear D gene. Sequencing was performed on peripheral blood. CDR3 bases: TGTGCCAGCAGCCCGAACTCGGGTTTTTACACCGGGGAGCTGTTTTTT. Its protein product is CASSPNSGFYTGELFF.